This T cell receptor (beta chain) came from a study of cytomegalovirus exposure and HLA in healthy donors. Looking at the study overall: A data release that came early held approximately 92 million unique TCRs from HLA-typed donors. Study-wide results and caveats: Accounts indicate the classifier identified cytomegalovirus status with strong specificity and sensitivity. Later analysis identified 15,000 to 20,000 TCR beta sequences associated with HLA alleles, using a false discovery rate threshold of 0.05.

It was with 60 Vbeta and 13 Jbeta primers that the PCR ran. Clones were read by immunoSEQ multiplex PCR, and TCRdb kept only the in-frame ones, dropping some. The sample records approximately 200,000 clones, 79% being singletons. Each donor's status was that of a healthy bone marrow donor. CDR1 and CDR2 from the germline V gene are SEHNR and FQNEAQ (reference sequence). The CDR3 has 17 amino acids. V trimming: 6 bases; J trimming: 4 bases; junction bases outside the gene matches: 12. About this clone: Its antigen remains unidentified.

The TCR sequence derives from a woman aged 25 to 39 in good health and CMV-seropositive. The J gene is TRBJ2-6, the V gene TRBV7-9, with 7 bases matching TRBD1. The sequenced sample consisted of PBMCs. This CDR3 is CASSNPTGSLGANVLTF. In nucleotides, the CDR3 is TGTGCCAGCAGTAATCCGACAGGGTCGTTGGGGGCCAACGTCCTGACTTTC.